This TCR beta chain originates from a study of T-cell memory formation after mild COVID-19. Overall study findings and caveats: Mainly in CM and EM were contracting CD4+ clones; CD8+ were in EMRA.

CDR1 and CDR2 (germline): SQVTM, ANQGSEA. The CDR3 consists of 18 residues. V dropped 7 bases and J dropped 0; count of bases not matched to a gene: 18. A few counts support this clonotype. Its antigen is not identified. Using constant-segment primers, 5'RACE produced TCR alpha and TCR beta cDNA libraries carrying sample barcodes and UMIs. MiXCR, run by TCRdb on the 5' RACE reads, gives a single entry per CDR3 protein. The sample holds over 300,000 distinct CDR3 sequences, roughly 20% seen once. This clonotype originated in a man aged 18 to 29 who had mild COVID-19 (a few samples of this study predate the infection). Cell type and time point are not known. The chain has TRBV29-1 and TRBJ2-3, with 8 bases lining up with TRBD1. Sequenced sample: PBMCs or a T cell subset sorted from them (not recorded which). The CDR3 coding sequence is TGCAGCGCCCGACGGGACAGGCAACCGATCCTTAGCACAGATACGCAGTATTTT. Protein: CSARRDRQPILSTDTQYF.